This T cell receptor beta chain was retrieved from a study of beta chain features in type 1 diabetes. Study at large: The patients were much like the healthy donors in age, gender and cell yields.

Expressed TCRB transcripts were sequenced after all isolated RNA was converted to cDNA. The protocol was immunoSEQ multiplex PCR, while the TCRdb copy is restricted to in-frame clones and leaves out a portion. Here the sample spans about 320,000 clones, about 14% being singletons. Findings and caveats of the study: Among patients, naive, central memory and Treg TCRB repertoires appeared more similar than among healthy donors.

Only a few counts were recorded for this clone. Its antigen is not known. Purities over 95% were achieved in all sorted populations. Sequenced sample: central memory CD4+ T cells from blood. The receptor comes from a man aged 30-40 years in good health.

CDR3 sequence: CSADVRDTIYF. CDR3 nucleotide sequence: TGCAGTGCGGATGTAAGGGACACCATATATTTT. The chain couples TRBV20-1 to TRBJ1-3; D unresolved. The CDR3 is made up of 11 amino acids. V lost 6 bases, J lost 8 bases, and 11 bases lay in between. Germline CDR1 is DFQATT and CDR2 is SNEGSKA (reference sequence).